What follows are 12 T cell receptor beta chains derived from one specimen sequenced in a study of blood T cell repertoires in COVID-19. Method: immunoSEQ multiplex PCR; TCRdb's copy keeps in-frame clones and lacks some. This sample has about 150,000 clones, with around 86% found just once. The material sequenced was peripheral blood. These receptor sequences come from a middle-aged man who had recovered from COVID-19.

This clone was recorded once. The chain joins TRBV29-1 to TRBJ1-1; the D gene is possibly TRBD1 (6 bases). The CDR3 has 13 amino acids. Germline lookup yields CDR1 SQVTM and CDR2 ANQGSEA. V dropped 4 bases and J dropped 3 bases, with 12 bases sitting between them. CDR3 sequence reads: CSVGTGKDTEAFF. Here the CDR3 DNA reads TGCAGCGTTGGAACAGGGAAGGACACTGAAGCTTTCTTT.

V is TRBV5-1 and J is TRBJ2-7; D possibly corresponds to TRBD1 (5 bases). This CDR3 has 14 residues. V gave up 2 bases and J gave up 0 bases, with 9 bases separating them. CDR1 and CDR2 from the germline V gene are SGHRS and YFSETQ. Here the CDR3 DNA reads TGCGCCAGCAGCTTTGACAGTTCCTCCTACGAGCAGTACTTC. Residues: CASSFDSSSYEQYF.

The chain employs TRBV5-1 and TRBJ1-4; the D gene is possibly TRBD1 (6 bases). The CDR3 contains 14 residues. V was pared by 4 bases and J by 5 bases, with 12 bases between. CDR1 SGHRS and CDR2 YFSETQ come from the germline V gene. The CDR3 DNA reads TGCGCCAGCAGCAAACAGGGTGAAAATGAAAAACTGTTTTTT. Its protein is CASSKQGENEKLFF.

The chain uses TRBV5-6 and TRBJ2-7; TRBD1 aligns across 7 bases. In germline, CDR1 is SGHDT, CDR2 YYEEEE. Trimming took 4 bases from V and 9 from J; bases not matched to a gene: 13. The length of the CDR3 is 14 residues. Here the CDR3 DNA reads TGTGCCAGCAGCCGGCGGGCAGGGGGAGAGGTGCAGTACTTC. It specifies CASSRRAGGEVQYF. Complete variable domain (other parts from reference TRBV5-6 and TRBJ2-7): DAGVTQSPTHLIKTRGQQVTLRCSPKSGHDTVSWYQQALGQGPQFIFQYYEEEERQRGNFPDRFSGHQFPNYSSELNVNALLLGDSALYLCASSRRAGGEVQYFGPGTRLTVT.

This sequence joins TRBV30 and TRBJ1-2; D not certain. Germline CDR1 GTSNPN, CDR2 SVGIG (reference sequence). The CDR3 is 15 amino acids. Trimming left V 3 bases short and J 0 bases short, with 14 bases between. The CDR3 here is CAWSRSGRANYGYTF. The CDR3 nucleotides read TGTGCCTGGAGCCGGTCTGGGAGGGCTAACTATGGCTACACCTTC.

The CDR3 here is CSVVGMGDTGELFF. The DNA for the CDR3 is TGCAGCGTTGTAGGGATGGGAGACACCGGGGAGCTGTTTTTT. The V call is TRBV29-1, the J call TRBJ2-2, with D possibly TRBD2 on 5 matching bases. CDR1 is SQVTM and CDR2 is ANQGSEA in the germline V gene. Trimming shortened V by 4 bases and J by 3 bases, and 12 bases separated the two germline ends. The CDR3 is made up of 14 amino acids.

The CDR3 loop reads CASSIVTSGDLVGSGANVLTF. CDR3 DNA sequence: TGTGCCAGTAGTATAGTTACTAGCGGGGACTTAGTAGGGTCTGGGGCCAACGTCCTGACTTTC. The chain carries TRBV19 and TRBJ2-6; 10 bases are a match to TRBD2. In germline, CDR1 is LNHDA, CDR2 SQIVND (reference sequence). CDR3 length: 21 amino acids. V dropped 1 base and J dropped 1; count of bases not matched to a gene: 13.

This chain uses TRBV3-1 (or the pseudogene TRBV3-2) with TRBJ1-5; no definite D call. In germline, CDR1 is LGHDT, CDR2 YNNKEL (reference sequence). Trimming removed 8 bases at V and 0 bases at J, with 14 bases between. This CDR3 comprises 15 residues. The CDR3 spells CASGKTPTSNQPQHF. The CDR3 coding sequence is TGTGCCAGCGGAAAGACACCCACTAGCAATCAGCCCCAGCATTTT.

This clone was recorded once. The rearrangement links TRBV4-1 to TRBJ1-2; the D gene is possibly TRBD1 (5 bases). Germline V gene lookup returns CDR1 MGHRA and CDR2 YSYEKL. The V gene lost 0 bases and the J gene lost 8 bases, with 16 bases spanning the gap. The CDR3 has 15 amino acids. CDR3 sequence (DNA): TGCGCCAGCAGCCAAGATCAGGGCCCCAGTCGAGGCTACACCTTC. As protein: CASSQDQGPSRGYTF.

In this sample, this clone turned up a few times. CDR3 amino acids: CASRARTGDIENSPLHF. The CDR3 coding sequence is TGCGCCAGCAGGGCTAGGACAGGGGACATCGAGAATTCACCCCTCCACTTT. The chain links TRBV5-1 to TRBJ1-6, with 9 bases aligning to TRBD1. The V segment lost 5 bases and the J segment 7 bases; nucleotides outside the gene matches: 13. The CDR3 is made up of 17 amino acids. Germline V gives CDR1 SGHRS, CDR2 YFSETQ.

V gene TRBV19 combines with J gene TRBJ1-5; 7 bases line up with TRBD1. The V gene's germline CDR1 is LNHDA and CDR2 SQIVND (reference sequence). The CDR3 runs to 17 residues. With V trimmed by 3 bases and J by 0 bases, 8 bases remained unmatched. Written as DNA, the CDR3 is TGTGCCAGTAGTATTCGGGACAGCTTCTATAGCAATCAGCCCCAGCATTTT. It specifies CASSIRDSFYSNQPQHF.

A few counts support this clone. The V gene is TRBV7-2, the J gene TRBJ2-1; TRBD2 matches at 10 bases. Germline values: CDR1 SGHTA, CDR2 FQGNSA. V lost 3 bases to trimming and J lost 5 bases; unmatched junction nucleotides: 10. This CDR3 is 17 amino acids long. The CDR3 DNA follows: TGTGCCAGCAGCTTCCTGCCTAGCGGGGGACGCAACAATGAGCAGTTCTTC. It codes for CASSFLPSGGRNNEQFF.